These 27 T cell receptor beta chains came from one sample sequenced in a study of T-cell reconstitution after alpha-beta-depleted transplantation in children. The TCRbeta library incorporated unique molecular identifiers. MiXCR, applied by TCRdb to the PCR reads, yields one record per CDR3 protein. The sample contains some 300,000 distinct CDR3 sequences, roughly a tenth of which appear only once. The sample consisted of PBMCs, taken before TCRalphabeta/CD19-depleted stem cell transplant. The receptor source for this set is a boy younger than two with acute myeloid leukemia, due to receive a stem cell transplant.

In the case of this clonotype: This may stem from a read error, because a much larger clone lies one nucleotide away. The chain is built from TRBV7-3 and TRBJ2-1; TRBD2 agrees at 13 bases. The CDR3 runs to 15 residues. CDR1 is SGHTA and CDR2 is FQGTGA in the germline V gene. The chain's CDR3 is CACSLPGLAGNEQFF. CDR3 in DNA: TGTGCCTGCAGCCTCCCGGGACTAGCGGGAAATGAGCAGTTCTTC.

The chain combines TRBV18 with TRBJ2-3, with D hard to call. Trimming cost V 3 bases and J 0 bases, with 7 bases left between them. In germline, CDR1 is KGHSH, CDR2 LQKENI. CDR3 size: 14 residues. This CDR3 reads CASSPDISTDTQYF. CDR3 in DNA: TGTGCCAGCTCACCGGATATAAGCACAGATACGCAGTATTTT.

This clonotype has ten or more counts. This sequence joins TRBV5-1 and TRBJ1-5; D is unresolved. Germline V gene sequence: CDR1 SGHRS, CDR2 YFSETQ. The CDR3 loop spans 14 amino acids. V was trimmed by 2 bases and J by 6 bases, leaving 12 bases between them. The DNA for the CDR3 is TGCGCCAGCAGCTTAGGTCAATTCGGTCAGCCCCAGCATTTT. Translating gives CASSLGQFGQPQHF.

The chain combines TRBV6-5 with TRBJ1-4; the D is unclear. V lost 0 bases to trimming and J lost 7 bases, with 12 bases between them. CDR3 length: 15 residues. CDR1 is MNHEY and CDR2 is SVGAGI in the germline V gene. Here the CDR3 DNA reads TGTGCCAGCAGTTACTCGGAGTCCGGGGTTGAAAAACTGTTTTTT. Translation: CASSYSESGVEKLFF.

The chain is built from TRBV6-5 and TRBJ1-2; 8 nucleotides agree with TRBD1. Germline trimming cut 6 bases from V and 2 bases from J; bases unmatched to any gene: 8. The length of the CDR3 is 15 residues. CDR1 is MNHEY and CDR2 is SVGAGI in the germline V gene. CDR3 region: CASSFLRGLNYGYTF. The CDR3 nucleotides read TGTGCCAGCAGCTTTCTCAGGGGGCTGAACTATGGCTACACCTTC.

This clonotype came up a few times. The chain recombines TRBV29-1 with TRBJ2-1; 16 positions agree with TRBD2. The germline CDR1 and CDR2 sequences are SQVTM and ANQGSEA. There are 18 residues in the CDR3. J was trimmed by 5 bases and V by 6 bases; bases with no gene match: 13. The chain's CDR3 is CSVGVPGLAGGPHNEQFF. The CDR3 coding sequence is TGCAGCGTAGGCGTCCCGGGACTAGCGGGGGGGCCCCACAATGAGCAGTTCTTC.

Concerning this clonotype: A much larger clone lies one base from this, so it may be a read error. The V call is TRBV18, the J call TRBJ2-1; possibly TRBD1 or TRBD2 for D (6 bases each). CDR3 length equals 16 residues. The germline V gene encodes CDR1 KGHSH and CDR2 LQKENI. CDR3 loop: CASSPQGGGSYDEQFF. Here the CDR3 DNA reads TGTGCCAGCTCACCACAGGGGGGCGGCTCCTACGATGAGCAGTTCTTC.

V and J are TRBV2 and TRBJ2-7, with 8 bases that match TRBD2. In germline, CDR1 is SNHLY, CDR2 FYNNEI. The CDR3 extends over 17 amino acids. V shed 6 bases and J 1 base; nucleotides not matched to a gene: 14. CDR3 region: CASSDQRRAGGSYEQYF. The CDR3 bases are TGTGCCAGCAGCGACCAAAGGCGGGCGGGGGGATCCTACGAGCAGTACTTC.

With regard to this clonotype: A clone one base away is much larger, so this may be a read error. The CDR3 end shows no conserved phenylalanine or tryptophan, and so a read error is likely. V and J are TRBV28 and TRBJ2-1; maybe TRBD1 (6 bases). Germline V gives CDR1 MDHEN, CDR2 SYDVKM. The V gene lost 0 bases and the J gene lost 5 bases, with 11 bases spanning the gap. CDR3 length: 15 residues. DNA of the CDR3: TGTGCCAGCAGTTTATGGGAGACAGGTCACAATGAGCAGTTCCTC. Protein: CASSLWETGHNEQFL.

This clonotype was seen ten or more times. The J gene is TRBJ2-1, the V gene TRBV9; TRBD2 agrees at 9 bases. CDR1 and CDR2 (germline): SGDLS, YYNGEE. The CDR3 contains 19 residues. V was clipped by 0 bases and J by 7 bases; unmatched bases: 17. The CDR3 DNA follows: TGTGCCAGCAGCGTAGCTGGGGGGCTAGCGGGATGGCGGGGGAATGAGCAGTTCTTC. It specifies CASSVAGGLAGWRGNEQFF. Drawing the rest from reference TRBV9 and TRBJ2-1, the complete variable domain is DSGVTQTPKHLITATGQRVTLRCSPRSGDLSVYWYQQSLDQGLQFLIQYYNGEERAKGNILERFSAQQFPDLHSELNLSSLELGDSALYFCASSVAGGLAGWRGNEQFFGPGTRLTVL.

In this sample, this clonotype turned up many times. The chain combines TRBV28 with TRBJ1-1, with 9 bases aligning to TRBD1. Germline V gene lookup returns CDR1 MDHEN and CDR2 SYDVKM. CDR3 length equals 16 residues. The V and J ends lost 4 bases and 2 bases, in that order; junction bases with no gene match: 8. The CDR3 loop is CASSSDETGGNTEAFF. The CDR3 nucleotides are TGTGCCAGCAGTTCGGACGAAACAGGGGGCAACACTGAAGCTTTCTTT.

This clonotype was seen ten or more times. The genes are TRBV7-8 and TRBJ1-2; D is undetermined. V dropped 5 bases and J dropped 0 bases, with 10 bases sitting between them. The germline V gene encodes CDR1 SGHVS and CDR2 FQNEAQ. The CDR3 sequence is 14 residues long. CDR3 sequence reads: CASSTYTANYGYTF. DNA of the CDR3: TGTGCCAGCAGCACGTATACAGCTAACTATGGCTACACCTTC. Using reference TRBV7-8 and TRBJ1-2 for the parts outside the CDR3, the full variable domain is GAGVSQSPRYKVAKRGQDVALRCDPISGHVSLFWYQQALGQGPEFLTYFQNEAQLDKSGLPSDRFFAERPEGSVSTLKIQRTQQEDSAVYLCASSTYTANYGYTFGSGTRLTVV.

This clonotype appeared many times. The chain joins TRBV5-1 to TRBJ2-3; D remains ambiguous. The germline V gene has CDR1 SGHRS and CDR2 YFSETQ. V lost 6 bases and J lost 0, with 14 bases in between. This CDR3 region has 15 residues. CDR3 residues: CASKKNLQSTDTQYF. CDR3 nucleotides: TGCGCCAGCAAAAAGAACCTACAGAGCACAGATACGCAGTATTTT. The variable domain in full, completed from reference TRBV5-1 and TRBJ2-3, reads KAGVTQTPRYLIKTRGQQVTLSCSPISGHRSVSWYQQTPGQGLQFLFEYFSETQRNKGNFPGRFSGRQFSNSRSEMNVSTLELGDSALYLCASKKNLQSTDTQYFGPGTRLTVL.

This clonotype was observed at least ten times. The CDR3 is CSARHSGNTIYF. CDR3 nucleotides: TGCAGTGCTAGACACTCTGGAAACACCATATATTTT. The chain employs TRBV20-1 and TRBJ1-3; D call uncertain. The CDR3 is made up of 12 amino acids. From germline, CDR1 is DFQATT and CDR2 SNEGSKA (reference sequence). V gave up 2 bases and J gave up 0 bases, with 2 bases separating them.

As to this clonotype: This clone may be a read error of a much larger clone one base away. V and J are TRBV2 and TRBJ2-7; TRBD1 or TRBD2 may be the D gene (5 bases each). The CDR3 sequence is 16 residues long. V was clipped by 3 bases and J by 4 bases, with 19 bases between them. Germline V gives CDR1 SNHLY, CDR2 FYNNEI. In nucleotides, the CDR3 is TGTGCCAGCAGTGACGGCTTCGGGGCAGGGCATTACGAGCAGTACTTC. Translation gives CASSDGFGAGHYEQYF.

Of note for this clonotype: A much more abundant neighbour one base away suggests this may be a read error. This chain uses TRBV24-1 with TRBJ2-3; perhaps TRBD2 as D (6 bases). V was cut by 6 bases and J by 11 bases, with 23 bases left in between. Per germline, CDR1 KGHDR and CDR2 SFDVKD. This CDR3 spans 15 amino acids. The CDR3 DNA sequence: TGTGCCACCAGTAAGGCAGGACTACTTTCACATAGGCAGTATTTT. Its protein product is CATSKAGLLSHRQYF.

The chain uses TRBV3-1 and TRBJ1-2; 8 positions match TRBD1. The CDR3 length is 16 residues. Trimming cost V 7 bases and J 8 bases; bases outside gene matches: 18. Germline CDR1 reads LGHDT; CDR2 reads YNNKEL (reference sequence). The CDR3 here is CASIRLDRAGRGGYTF. Written as DNA, the CDR3 is TGTGCCAGCATCCGCCTGGACAGGGCAGGAAGAGGAGGCTACACCTTC.

This clonotype was counted many times. This sequence joins TRBV7-2 and TRBJ2-6, with a tentative D call TRBD1 (5 bases). The CDR3 runs to 15 residues. The V end was cut by 2 bases, the J end by 3 bases, with 8 bases between. The germline gives CDR1 SGHTA, CDR2 FQGNSA. The CDR3 coding sequence is TGTGCCAGCAGCTTATGGGGCGGTGGGGCCAACGTCCTGACTTTC. As protein: CASSLWGGGANVLTF.

Ten or more counts support this clonotype. The chain joins TRBV12-3 or TRBV12-4 to TRBJ2-5; 8 nucleotides line up with TRBD1. V lost 6 bases, J lost 4 bases, and 10 bases stayed unmatched. This CDR3 has 15 amino acids. The CDR3 nucleotides read TGTGCCAGCAGCTCCCGACAGGGGAGAGGAGAGACCCAGTACTTC. The encoded protein is CASSSRQGRGETQYF.

This chain joins TRBV5-5 and TRBJ2-6; D perhaps matches TRBD2 (5 bases). The CDR3 extends over 14 amino acids. With 4 bases removed from V and 4 bases from J, the gap between germline ends came to 9 bases. The germline CDR1 and CDR2 sequences are SGHKS and YYEKEE (reference sequence). The CDR3 nucleotides read TGTGCCAGCAGCCAGCGGTCCGGGGCCAACGTCCTGACTTTC. It is translated as CASSQRSGANVLTF.

V and J are TRBV15 and TRBJ2-7; D assignment may be TRBD1 or TRBD2 (6 bases each). The CDR3 sequence is 16 residues long. V was pared by 0 bases and J by 5 bases, with 17 bases between. The germline CDR1 and CDR2 sequences are LNHNV and YYDKDF (reference sequence). The CDR3 DNA is TGTGCCACCAGCAGAGATGTTTCGGGGGCCACTAACGAGCAGTACTTC. Its translation is CATSRDVSGATNEQYF.

The CDR3 sequence is CASSLGGGPNTEAFF. CDR3 coding DNA: TGTGCCAGCAGCTTAGGGGGGGGGCCGAACACTGAAGCTTTCTTT. This chain joins TRBV7-8 and TRBJ1-1; D may be TRBD1 (6 bases). Per the germline V gene, CDR1 is SGHVS and CDR2 is FQNEAQ. The CDR3 consists of 15 residues. Trimming left V 1 base short and J 1 base short, with 10 bases between.

This clonotype was recorded a few times. The V call is TRBV30, the J call TRBJ2-3; D is undetermined. V was shortened by 3 bases and J by 5 bases, with 15 bases between the two germline ends. Germline-derived CDR1 and CDR2 are GTSNPN and SVGIG (reference sequence). There are 14 residues in the CDR3. The CDR3: CAWRRVAVGDTQYF. The CDR3 nucleotides are TGTGCCTGGAGACGAGTGGCAGTCGGAGATACGCAGTATTTT. Full variable domain (remainder filled in from reference TRBV30 and TRBJ2-3): SQTIHQWPATLVQPVGSPLSLECTVEGTSNPNLYWYRQAAGRGLQLLFYSVGIGQISSEVPQNLSASRPQDRQFILSSKKLLLSDSGFYLCAWRRVAVGDTQYFGPGTRLTVL.

This clonotype was recorded many times. This sequence joins TRBV6-2 or TRBV6-3 and TRBJ1-1, with D perhaps TRBD1 (6 bases). The germline V and J ends were trimmed by 6 bases and 5 bases, with 19 bases remaining between them. CDR1 is MNHEY, CDR2 SVGEGT, per germline. The CDR3 runs to 15 residues. The CDR3 here is CASSRARGPRTEAFF. The CDR3 DNA reads TGTGCCAGCAGCCGAGCCCGGGGGCCAAGGACTGAAGCTTTCTTT.

This clonotype showed up many times. V gene TRBV5-5 combines with J gene TRBJ2-5; D is unclear. The germline gives CDR1 SGHKS, CDR2 YYEKEE (reference sequence). This CDR3 comprises 13 residues. The V end lost 5 bases, the J end lost 1 base, and 9 bases lay between the germline ends. CDR3 sequence: CASRKNVQETQYF. DNA for the CDR3: TGTGCCAGCAGAAAGAATGTCCAAGAGACCCAGTACTTC.

This clonotype was counted many times. The rearrangement uses TRBV20-1 and TRBJ2-1, with 7 bases identical to TRBD2. The CDR3 runs to 14 residues. With V trimmed by 3 bases and J by 4 bases, 6 bases remained unmatched. Per germline, CDR1 DFQATT and CDR2 SNEGSKA (reference sequence). Here the CDR3 DNA reads TGCAGTGCTAGCTGGGGGGGAGGATACAATGAGCAGTTCTTC. Amino acid sequence: CSASWGGGYNEQFF.

A few counts support this clonotype. The V gene is TRBV29-1, the J gene TRBJ2-7, with no clear D. Trimming removed 4 bases at V and 0 bases at J, with 13 bases between. CDR3 size: 14 residues. The V gene's germline CDR1 is SQVTM and CDR2 ANQGSEA. The CDR3 nucleotides are TGCAGCGTTGGGATGCGACTTAGCTCCTACGAGCAGTACTTC. Amino acids: CSVGMRLSSYEQYF.